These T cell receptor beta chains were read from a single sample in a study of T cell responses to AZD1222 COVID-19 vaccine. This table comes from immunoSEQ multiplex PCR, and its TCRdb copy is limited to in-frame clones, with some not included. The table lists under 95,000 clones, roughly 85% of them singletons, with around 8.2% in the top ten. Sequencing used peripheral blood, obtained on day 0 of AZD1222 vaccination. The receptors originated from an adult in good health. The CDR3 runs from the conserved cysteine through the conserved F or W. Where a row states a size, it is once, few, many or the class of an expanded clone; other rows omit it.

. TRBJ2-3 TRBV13 CASSFGASGRFGTDTQYF
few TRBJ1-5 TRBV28 CASIIGANQPQHF
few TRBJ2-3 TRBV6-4 CATAAGGTDTQYF
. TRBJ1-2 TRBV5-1 CASSSGTPYGYTF
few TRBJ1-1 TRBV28 CASSFSGGTVEAFF
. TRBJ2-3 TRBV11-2 CASSFRPSTDTQYF
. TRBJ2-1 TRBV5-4 CASSPPSRGSEQFF
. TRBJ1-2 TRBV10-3 CAISSGQVNYGYTF
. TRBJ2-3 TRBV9 CASSVEAGVAGDTQYF
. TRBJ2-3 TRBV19 CASSIVAGGSDTQYF
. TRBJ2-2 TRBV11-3 CASRLGQGVGELFF
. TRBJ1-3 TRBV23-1 CAQGGNRGNTIYF
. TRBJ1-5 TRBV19 CASTKGRHQPQHF
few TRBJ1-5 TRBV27 CASSPIAQGVQPQHF
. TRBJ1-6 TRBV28 CAHRRVYNSPLHF
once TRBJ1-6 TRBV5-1 CASSLEVFGSPLHF
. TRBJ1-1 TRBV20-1 CSARTTAEAFF
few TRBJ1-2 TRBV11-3 CASSLEGRGANYGYTF
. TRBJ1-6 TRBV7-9 CASSLGGEGALHF
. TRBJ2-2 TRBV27 CASSLGGFPGELFF
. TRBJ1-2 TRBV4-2 CASSRTGANYGYTF
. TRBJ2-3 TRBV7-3 CASSLRQGTSTDTQYF
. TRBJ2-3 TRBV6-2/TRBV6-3 CASSYSTGSTDTQYF
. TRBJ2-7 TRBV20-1 CSASHPNEQYF
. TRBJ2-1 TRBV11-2 CASGNNEQFF
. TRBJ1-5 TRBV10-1 CASSARDTLDQPQHF
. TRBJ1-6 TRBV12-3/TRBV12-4 CASSFSGTRRAHF
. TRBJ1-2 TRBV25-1 CASSESTGRRRANGYTF
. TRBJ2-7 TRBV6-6 CASTTTGSPYEQYF
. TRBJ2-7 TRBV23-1 CANPGGQGGRRGYEQYF